Here is one TCR beta chain with its context. Its antigen is currently unknown. With 2 bases clipped from V and 3 bases from J, the junction kept 1 base outside the gene matches. Germline CDR1 is SGHDT and CDR2 is YYEEEE. The CDR3 covers 13 residues. Unique molecular identifiers were present in the TCR beta cDNA libraries. TCRdb reprocessed the PCR reads via MiXCR and lists one record per CDR3 protein. The profile shows under 200,000 distinct CDR3 sequences, 35% to 40% of them singletons. This sample is drawn from a study of post-analysis software for immune sequencing data. Whole-study context: Relapsing-remitting, secondary progressive and progressive-relapsing forms of multiple sclerosis all featured among disease courses. Findings and caveats of the study: Patients used a handful of TRBV segments, including TRBV5-6, TRBV5-1 and TRBV20-1, more often than controls. The study found significantly lower normalized Chao1 diversity in multiple sclerosis patients than in controls. Same-batch preparations were strongly co-clustered by F measure.

The input for sequencing was blood, taken after autologous hematopoietic stem cell transplantation. The chain uses TRBV5-6 and TRBJ2-7; 8 positions match TRBD2. This receptor was obtained from a girl aged 5-17 years with multiple sclerosis. CDR3 coding DNA: TGTGCCAGCAGCTTCAGCGGGGGCTACGAGCAGTACTTC. This codes for CASSFSGGYEQYF.